This TCR beta chain was recovered during a study of blood T cells in healthy people across ages. Germline V lookup: CDR1 SGHRS, CDR2 YFSETQ. The CDR3 sequence is 16 residues long. With 4 bases clipped from V and 4 bases from J, the junction kept 8 bases outside the gene matches. Primed by a sample-barcoded 5' primer and a J-beta primer mix, a second PCR proceeded for 7 to 11 cycles. TCRdb redid the calling of the 5' RACE reads with MiXCR, one entry per CDR3 protein. Of 550,000 to 750,000 distinct CDR3 sequences listed, around a fifth were seen once; the top ten hold roughly 3.4%. V is TRBV5-1 and J is TRBJ2-7; 13 nucleotides match TRBD2. The source of this sequence is a man between 65 and 85 years old in good health. The sample taken for sequencing was blood. CDR3 in DNA: TGCGCCAGCAGCCTTGGGACTAGCGGGATTAGATACGAGCAGTACTTC. Its translation is CASSLGTSGIRYEQYF.